This record looks at one T cell receptor (beta chain) sequence and its context. Its antigen remains unidentified. No base qualities exist here, and no much larger clone lies one base off it. The sample comes from a study of CD8 T cells in Susac syndrome (dated by TCRdb to the late 2010s). As for the study more broadly: Of the Susac syndrome patients who were sequenced, over five had clinically active disease and about eight were in clinical remission. At the time of blood withdrawal, Susac syndrome patients were either therapy-naive, taking corticosteroids (with some also receiving IVIg), or on IVIg alone. Repertoire sequencing was used to test whether CD8+ T cell activation and differentiation in Susac syndrome was antigen driven. What the work shows at the level of the full study, not this receptor alone: No clonal expansion was detected in the CD4+ T cell repertoire of Susac syndrome patients. The study acknowledged that relatively few individuals were included in the TCR sequencing and HLA analysis.

Inclusive of the bounding cysteine and phenylalanine, the CDR3 is 13 residues long. The only DNA kept is the CDR3, 39 bases in frame from the first base. Looking up the germline V gene yields CDR1 MDHEN and CDR2 SYDVKM. The V end gives up 3 bases and the J end 9 bases, leaving 7 bases in the junction not matched to a gene. RNA was extracted using the RNeasy kit, and about 0.45 to 1 microgram was reverse transcribed with random hexamers. The immunoSEQ multiplex PCR assay, which covers 54 Vbeta and 13 Jbeta segments, was used to amplify TCR beta CDR3 regions. To correct PCR amplification bias, a synthetic template baseline was used for both primer optimization and computational correction. On the study's bioinformatics: Reads were annotated to V, D and J genes per IMGT and analyzed with immunoSEQ Analyzer, keeping only productive sequences. To calculate clonality, Shannon entropy was normalized by log2 of the number of productive unique sequences and then subtracted from one. Public and private clones were assessed among the 100 most prevalent clones of each patient and control. A clone was defined as Susac-specific if it was absent from the healthy and MS cohorts, from some 1,100 published viral clones and from other ImmuneACCESS disease sequences. TCRdb reworked the public reads: Q25 trimming with fastp, MiXCR clone assembly, productive beta chains retained. CDR3 protein duplicates are merged, each entry listing the most common genes and DNA. The V and J calls reflect TCRdb's pipeline rather than the authors' work. This sample gives 150,000 to 200,000 distinct CDR3 sequences in total; 91% of them show up just once. Around 0.1% of the sample is taken by the ten largest.

Peripheral blood CD8+ and CD4+ T cells from healthy donors, Susac syndrome patients and multiple sclerosis patients were profiled using high-throughput TCR beta sequencing. The Susac syndrome patients fulfilled recently defined diagnostic criteria for definite or probable disease. Bulk CD8+ and CD4+ T cells were purified by magnetic negative isolation, while CD8+ TEMRA cells were enriched using FACS. Blood was collected in EDTA tubes and processed within 24 hours, with PBMCs isolated through density gradient centrifugation. PBMCs intended for TCR sequencing were cryopreserved in liquid nitrogen and thawed later in a water bath at 37 degrees C. Purity of sorted or isolated CD4+, CD8+ and CD8+ TEMRA cells was at least 90%.

Recombination connected TRBV28 to TRBJ2-7, and TRBD2 matches 8 of the central bases. Sample: CD4+ T cells from PBMCs. The clonotype was recovered from a human donor with Susac syndrome. The DNA sequence is TGTGCCAGCAGTTTTAGCGGGGCAGAAGGGCAGTACTTC. The resulting protein is CASSFSGAEGQYF.